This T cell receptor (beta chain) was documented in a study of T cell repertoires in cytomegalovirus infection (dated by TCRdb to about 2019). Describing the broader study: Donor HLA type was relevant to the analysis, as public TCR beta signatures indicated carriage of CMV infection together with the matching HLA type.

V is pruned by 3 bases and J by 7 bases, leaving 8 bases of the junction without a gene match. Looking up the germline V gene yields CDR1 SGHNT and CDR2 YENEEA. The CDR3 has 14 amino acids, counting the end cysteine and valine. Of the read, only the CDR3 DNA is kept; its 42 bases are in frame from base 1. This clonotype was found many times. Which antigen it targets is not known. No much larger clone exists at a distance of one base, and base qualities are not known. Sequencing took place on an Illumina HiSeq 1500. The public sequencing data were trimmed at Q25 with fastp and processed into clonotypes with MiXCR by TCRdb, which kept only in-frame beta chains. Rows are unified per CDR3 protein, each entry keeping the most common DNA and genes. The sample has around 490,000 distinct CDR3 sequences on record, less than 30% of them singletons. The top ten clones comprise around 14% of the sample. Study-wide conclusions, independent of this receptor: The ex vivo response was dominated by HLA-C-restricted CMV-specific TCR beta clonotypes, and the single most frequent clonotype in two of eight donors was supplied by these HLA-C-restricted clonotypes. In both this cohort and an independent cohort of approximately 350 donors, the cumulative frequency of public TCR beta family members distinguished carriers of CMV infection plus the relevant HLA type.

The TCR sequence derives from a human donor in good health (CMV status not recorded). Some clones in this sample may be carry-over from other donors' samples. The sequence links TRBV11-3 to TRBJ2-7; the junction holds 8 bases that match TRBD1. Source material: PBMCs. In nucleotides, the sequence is TGTGCCAGCAGCTTCGGCACAGGGGGAAAAGAGCAGTACGTC. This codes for CASSFGTGGKEQYV.